This T cell receptor beta chain was sequenced in a study of blood T cell repertoires in COVID-19. Method: immunoSEQ multiplex PCR; TCRdb's copy keeps in-frame clones and lacks some. The sample contains roughly 150,000 clones, under 80% of which appear only once. The CDR3 is made up of 14 amino acids. V was trimmed by 4 bases and J by 2 bases, leaving 10 bases between them. CDR1 MNHEY and CDR2 SVGAGI come from the germline V gene. This clone has only one observation. The chain has TRBV6-5 and TRBJ2-3; no clear D. Sequencing input: peripheral blood. This TCR derives from a man between 65 and 79 years old with acute or convalescent COVID-19. CDR3 bases: TGTGCCAGCAGTTTCAGTCTCTCCACAGATACGCAGTATTTT. Encoded protein: CASSFSLSTDTQYF.